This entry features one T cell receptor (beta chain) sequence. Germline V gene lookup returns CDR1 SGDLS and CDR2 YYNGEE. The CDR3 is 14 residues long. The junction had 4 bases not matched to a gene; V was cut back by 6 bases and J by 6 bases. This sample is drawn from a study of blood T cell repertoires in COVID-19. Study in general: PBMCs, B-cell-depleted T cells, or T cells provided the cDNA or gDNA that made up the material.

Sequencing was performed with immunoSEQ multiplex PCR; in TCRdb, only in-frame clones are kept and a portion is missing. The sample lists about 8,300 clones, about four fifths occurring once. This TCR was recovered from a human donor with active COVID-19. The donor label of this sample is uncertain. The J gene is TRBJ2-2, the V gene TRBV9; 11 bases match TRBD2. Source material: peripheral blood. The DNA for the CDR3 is TGTGCCAGCACAACTAGCGGGAGCTCCGGGGAGCTGTTTTTT. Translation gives CASTTSGSSGELFF. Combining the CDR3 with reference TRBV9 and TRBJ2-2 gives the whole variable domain DSGVTQTPKHLITATGQRVTLRCSPRSGDLSVYWYQQSLDQGLQFLIQYYNGEERAKGNILERFSAQQFPDLHSELNLSSLELGDSALYFCASTTSGSSGELFFGEGSRLTVL.